This TCR beta chain is from a study of identical twins. The trim removed 8 bases at V and 6 bases at J, leaving 11 bases unmatched. The CDR3 runs 14 residues. From germline, CDR1 is DFQATT and CDR2 SNEGSKA (reference sequence). TCRdb fed the 5' RACE reads into MiXCR, producing one record per CDR3 protein. The sample gives roughly 770,000 distinct CDR3 sequences, 15% to 20% of which show up once; around 13% is in the top ten. This sample was shared with a second study, whose subject was T cells expressing NK-cell markers. Per that paper: Of the CD8+ T cells in roughly 6 donors, roughly 1.0-7.0% belonged to dominant NKG2C+ clonotypes.

The chain couples TRBV20-1 to TRBJ2-1; 9 bases map to TRBD2. The TCR comes from a young woman in good health. The sequenced sample was PBMCs. The CDR3 loop reads CSTYGTSFSNEQFF. The CDR3 bases are TGCAGTACCTACGGGACTAGCTTCTCCAATGAGCAGTTCTTC.